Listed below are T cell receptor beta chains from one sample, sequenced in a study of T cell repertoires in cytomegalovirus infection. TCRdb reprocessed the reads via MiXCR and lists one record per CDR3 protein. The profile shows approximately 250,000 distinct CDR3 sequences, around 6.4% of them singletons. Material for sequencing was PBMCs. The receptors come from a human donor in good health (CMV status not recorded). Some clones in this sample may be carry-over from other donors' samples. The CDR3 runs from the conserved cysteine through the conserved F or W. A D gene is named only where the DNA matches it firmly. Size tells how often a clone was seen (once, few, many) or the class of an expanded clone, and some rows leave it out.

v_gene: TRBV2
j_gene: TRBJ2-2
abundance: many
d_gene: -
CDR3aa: CASSARGGELFF
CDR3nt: TGTGCCAGCAGTGCAAGGGGCGGGGAGCTGTTTTTT

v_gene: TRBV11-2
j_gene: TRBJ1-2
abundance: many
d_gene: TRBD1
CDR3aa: CASSLARTGDGYTF
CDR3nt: TGTGCCAGCAGCTTAGCGAGGACAGGGGATGGCTACACCTTC

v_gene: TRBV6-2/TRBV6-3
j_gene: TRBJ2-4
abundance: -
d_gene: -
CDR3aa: CASSYSNEPLAKNIQYF
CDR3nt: TGTGCCAGCAGTTACTCGAATGAGCCTCTAGCCAAAAACATTCAGTACTTC

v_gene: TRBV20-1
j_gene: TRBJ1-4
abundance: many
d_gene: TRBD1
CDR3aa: CSAYKTGGEEKLFF
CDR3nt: TGCAGTGCTTATAAGACAGGGGGAGAAGAAAAACTGTTTTTT

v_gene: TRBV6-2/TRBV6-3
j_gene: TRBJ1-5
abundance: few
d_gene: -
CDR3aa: CASSYPPGKGDSNQPQHF
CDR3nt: TGTGCCAGCAGTTACCCCCCCGGGAAGGGCGATAGCAATCAGCCCCAGCATTTT

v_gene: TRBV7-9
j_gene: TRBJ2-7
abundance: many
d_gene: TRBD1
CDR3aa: CASSYPGQPKSSYEQYF
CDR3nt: TGTGCCAGCAGCTACCCGGGACAGCCAAAGAGCTCCTACGAGCAGTACTTC

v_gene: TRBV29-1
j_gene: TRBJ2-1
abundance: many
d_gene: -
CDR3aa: CSVHRGGNEQFF
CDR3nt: TGCAGCGTTCACAGGGGAGGCAATGAGCAGTTCTTC

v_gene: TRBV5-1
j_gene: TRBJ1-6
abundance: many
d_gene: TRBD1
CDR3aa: CASSLGTTGGQPLHF
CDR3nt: TGCGCCAGCAGCTTGGGAACCACAGGGGGCCAGCCCCTCCACTTT

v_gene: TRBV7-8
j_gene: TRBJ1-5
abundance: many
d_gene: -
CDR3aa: CASSKYSGMGNQPQHF
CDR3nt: TGTGCCAGCAGCAAATATTCAGGGATGGGGAATCAGCCCCAGCATTTT

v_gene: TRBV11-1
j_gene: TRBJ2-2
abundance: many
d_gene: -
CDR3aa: CASSSVEGTGELFF
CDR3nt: TGTGCCAGCAGCTCCGTGGAGGGGACCGGGGAGCTGTTTTTT

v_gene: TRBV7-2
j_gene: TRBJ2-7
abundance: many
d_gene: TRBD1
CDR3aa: CASSGPGQGNEQYF
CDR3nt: TGTGCCAGCAGCGGTCCGGGACAGGGTAACGAGCAGTACTTC

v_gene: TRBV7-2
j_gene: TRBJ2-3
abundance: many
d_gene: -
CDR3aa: CASSSVGGIQDTQYF
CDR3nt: TGTGCCAGCAGCTCCGTGGGGGGAATACAAGATACGCAGTATTTT

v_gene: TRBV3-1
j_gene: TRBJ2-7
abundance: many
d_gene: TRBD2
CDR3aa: CASSRSSGGGYEQYF
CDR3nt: TGTGCCAGCAGCCGCTCTAGCGGGGGGGGCTACGAGCAGTACTTC

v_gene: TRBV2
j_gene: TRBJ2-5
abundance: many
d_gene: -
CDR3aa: CASSATGALWETQYF
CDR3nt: TGTGCCAGCAGCGCAACAGGTGCCCTTTGGGAGACCCAGTACTTC

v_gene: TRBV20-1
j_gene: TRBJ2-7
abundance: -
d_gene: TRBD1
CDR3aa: CSALGQGNEQYF
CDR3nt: TGCAGTGCCTTGGGACAGGGGAACGAGCAGTACTTC

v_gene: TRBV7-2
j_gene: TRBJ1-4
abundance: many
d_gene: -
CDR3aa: CASSFGGLEKLFF
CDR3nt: TGTGCCAGCAGCTTCGGGGGGTTAGAAAAACTGTTTTTT

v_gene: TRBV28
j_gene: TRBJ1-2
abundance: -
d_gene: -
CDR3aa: CASRPGGYGYTF
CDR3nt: TGTGCCAGCAGGCCTGGGGGGTATGGCTACACCTTC

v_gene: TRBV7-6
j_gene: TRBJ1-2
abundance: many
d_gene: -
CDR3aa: CASSSGQHNYGYTF
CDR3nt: TGTGCCAGCAGCTCCGGACAGCATAACTATGGCTACACCTTC

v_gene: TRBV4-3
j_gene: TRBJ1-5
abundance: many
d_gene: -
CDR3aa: CASSHDLTVRQPQHF
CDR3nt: TGCGCCAGCAGCCACGATCTAACGGTACGTCAGCCCCAGCATTTT

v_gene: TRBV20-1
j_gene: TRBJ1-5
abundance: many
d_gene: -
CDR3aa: CSASSGATGSNQPQHF
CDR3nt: TGCAGTGCTAGCTCTGGGGCCACGGGTAGCAATCAGCCCCAGCATTTT

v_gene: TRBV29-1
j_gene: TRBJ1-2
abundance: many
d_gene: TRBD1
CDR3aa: CSVGRTGGVYGYTF
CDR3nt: TGCAGCGTTGGTAGGACAGGGGGTGTCTATGGCTACACCTTC

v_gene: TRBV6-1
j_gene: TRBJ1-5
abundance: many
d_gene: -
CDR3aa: CASRPGRLLASQPQHF
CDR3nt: TGTGCCAGCAGACCGGGGCGCCTCTTAGCCAGTCAGCCCCAGCATTTT

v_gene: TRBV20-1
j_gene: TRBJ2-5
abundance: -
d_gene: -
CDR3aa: CSALGVNQETQYF
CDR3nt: TGCAGTGCCCTAGGAGTGAATCAAGAGACCCAGTACTTC

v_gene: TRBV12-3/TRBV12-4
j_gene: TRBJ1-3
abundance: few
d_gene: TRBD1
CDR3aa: CASRRYRGSGNTIYF
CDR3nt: TGTGCCAGTCGGAGATACAGGGGCTCTGGAAACACCATATATTTT

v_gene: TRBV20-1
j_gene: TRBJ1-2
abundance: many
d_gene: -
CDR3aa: CSAKTDYGYTF
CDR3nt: TGCAGTGCTAAGACAGACTATGGCTACACCTTC

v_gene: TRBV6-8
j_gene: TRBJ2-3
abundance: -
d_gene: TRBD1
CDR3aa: CASREDRRDTDTQYF
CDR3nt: TGTGCCAGCAGGGAGGACAGGAGAGACACAGATACGCAGTATTTT

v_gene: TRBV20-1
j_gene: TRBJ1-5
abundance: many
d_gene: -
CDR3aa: CSARIWNHGNQPQHF
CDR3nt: TGCAGTGCTAGGATCTGGAACCACGGGAATCAGCCCCAGCATTTT

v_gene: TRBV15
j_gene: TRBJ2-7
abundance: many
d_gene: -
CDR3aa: CATSRDGFSEQYF
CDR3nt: TGTGCCACCAGCAGAGATGGGTTCTCCGAGCAGTACTTC

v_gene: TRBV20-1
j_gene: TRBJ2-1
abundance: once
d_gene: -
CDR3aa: CSAPTGTGFYNEQFF
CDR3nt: TGCAGTGCCCCGACCGGGACCGGATTCTACAATGAGCAGTTCTTC

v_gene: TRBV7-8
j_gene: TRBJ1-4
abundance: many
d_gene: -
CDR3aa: CASSPRNEKLFF
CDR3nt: TGTGCCAGCAGCCCCCGAAATGAAAAACTGTTTTTT

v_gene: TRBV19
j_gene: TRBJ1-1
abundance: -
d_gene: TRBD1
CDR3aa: CASGRTGGTEAFF
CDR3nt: TGTGCCAGTGGCCGGACAGGGGGCACTGAAGCTTTCTTT

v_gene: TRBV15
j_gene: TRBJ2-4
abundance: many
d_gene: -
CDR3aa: CATSNPGRAKNIQYF
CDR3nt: TGTGCCACCAGCAACCCGGGACGTGCCAAAAACATTCAGTACTTC

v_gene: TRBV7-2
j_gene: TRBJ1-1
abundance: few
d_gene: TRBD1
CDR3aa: CASRPGTGGTEAFF
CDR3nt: TGTGCCAGCAGACCCGGGACAGGGGGGACTGAAGCTTTCTTT

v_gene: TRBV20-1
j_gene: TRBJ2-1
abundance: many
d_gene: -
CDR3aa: CSARSTSFEQFF
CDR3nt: TGCAGTGCTAGATCTACGTCGTTTGAGCAGTTCTTC

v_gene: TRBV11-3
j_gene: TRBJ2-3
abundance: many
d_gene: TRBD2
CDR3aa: CASSPPGGGLTQYF
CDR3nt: TGTGCCAGCAGCCCCCCAGGCGGGGGTCTAACGCAGTATTTT

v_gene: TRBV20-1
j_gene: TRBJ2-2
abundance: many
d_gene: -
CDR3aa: CSARPQGWSTGELFF
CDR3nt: TGCAGTGCTAGGCCGCAGGGTTGGAGCACCGGGGAGCTGTTTTTT

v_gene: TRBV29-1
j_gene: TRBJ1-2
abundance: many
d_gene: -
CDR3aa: CSVESYTF
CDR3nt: TGCAGCGTTGAAAGCTACACCTTC

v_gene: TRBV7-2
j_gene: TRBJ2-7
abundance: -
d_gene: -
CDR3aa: CASSQAAYEQYF
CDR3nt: TGTGCCAGCAGCCAGGCAGCCTACGAGCAGTACTTC

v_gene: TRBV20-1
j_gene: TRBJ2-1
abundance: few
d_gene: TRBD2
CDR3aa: CSAQGLAGGPSFIREQFF
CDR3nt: TGCAGTGCACAAGGACTAGCGGGGGGGCCGAGTTTCATCCGGGAGCAGTTCTTC

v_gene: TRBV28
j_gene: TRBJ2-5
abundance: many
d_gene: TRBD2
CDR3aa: CASSPLLAGASITIQETQYF
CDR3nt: TGTGCCAGCAGTCCTCTACTAGCGGGAGCGTCAATTACTATCCAAGAGACCCAGTACTTC

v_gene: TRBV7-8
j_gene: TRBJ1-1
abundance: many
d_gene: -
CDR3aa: CATTAGRLNTEAFF
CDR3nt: TGTGCCACAACGGCTGGGAGGCTGAACACTGAAGCTTTCTTT

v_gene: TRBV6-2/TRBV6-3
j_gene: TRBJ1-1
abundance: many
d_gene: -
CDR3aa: CASLAGTENTEAFF
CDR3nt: TGTGCCAGCTTAGCCGGGACGGAGAACACTGAAGCTTTCTTT

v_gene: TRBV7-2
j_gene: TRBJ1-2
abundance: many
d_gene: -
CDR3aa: CASRPPGENYGYTF
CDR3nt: TGTGCCAGCAGGCCCCCGGGGGAAAACTATGGCTACACCTTC

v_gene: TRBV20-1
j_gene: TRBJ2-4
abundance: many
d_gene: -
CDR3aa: CSASPATNIQYF
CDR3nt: TGCAGTGCTAGCCCGGCAACAAACATTCAGTACTTC

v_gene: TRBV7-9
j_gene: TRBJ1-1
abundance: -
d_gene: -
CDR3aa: CANRRGNTEAFF
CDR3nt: TGTGCCAACCGACGGGGGAATACTGAAGCTTTCTTT

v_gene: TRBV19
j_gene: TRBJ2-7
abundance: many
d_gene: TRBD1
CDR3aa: CASSRPTGATYEQYF
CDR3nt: TGTGCCAGTAGCCGACCGACAGGGGCAACCTACGAGCAGTACTTC

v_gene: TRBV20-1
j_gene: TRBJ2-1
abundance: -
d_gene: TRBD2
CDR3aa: CSAHGLAGSNEQFF
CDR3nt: TGCAGTGCTCACGGACTAGCGGGGTCCAATGAGCAGTTCTTC

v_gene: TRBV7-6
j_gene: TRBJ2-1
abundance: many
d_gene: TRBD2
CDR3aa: CASSPSGALNNEQFF
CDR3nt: TGTGCCAGCAGCCCAAGCGGGGCCCTAAACAATGAGCAGTTCTTC

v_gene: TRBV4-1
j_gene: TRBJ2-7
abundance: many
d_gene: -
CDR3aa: CASSQDVSYGFPYEQYF
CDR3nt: TGCGCCAGCAGCCAAGATGTGAGCTACGGGTTCCCCTACGAGCAGTACTTC

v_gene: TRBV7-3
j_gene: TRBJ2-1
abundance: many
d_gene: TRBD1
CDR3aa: CASSLVRGFSNEQFF
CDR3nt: TGTGCCAGCAGCTTAGTCAGGGGGTTTAGTAATGAGCAGTTCTTC

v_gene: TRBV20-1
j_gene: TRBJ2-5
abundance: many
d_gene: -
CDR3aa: CSAREEGYREETQYF
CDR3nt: TGCAGTGCTAGAGAGGAGGGATACAGGGAGGAGACCCAGTACTTC

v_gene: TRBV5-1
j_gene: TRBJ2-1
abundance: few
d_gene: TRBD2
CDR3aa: CASSAALAGVNEQFF
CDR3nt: TGCGCCAGCAGCGCTGCGCTAGCGGGGGTCAATGAGCAGTTCTTC

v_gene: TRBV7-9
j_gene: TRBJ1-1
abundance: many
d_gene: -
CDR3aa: CASSPGSDTEAFF
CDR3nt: TGTGCCAGCAGCCCCGGCTCGGACACTGAAGCTTTCTTT

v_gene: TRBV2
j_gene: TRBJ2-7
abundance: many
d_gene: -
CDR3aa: CAEQGGGEQYF
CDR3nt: TGTGCCGAACAGGGAGGGGGCGAGCAGTACTTC

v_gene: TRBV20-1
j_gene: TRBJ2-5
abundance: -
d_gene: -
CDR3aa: CSASGQPGTAQMGETQYF
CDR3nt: TGCAGTGCTAGCGGGCAGCCGGGAACGGCGCAAATGGGAGAGACCCAGTACTTC